The T cell receptor (beta chain) described here comes from a study of blood T cell repertoires in COVID-19. Original data processing: Estimation of nucleated cell counts relied on the amplification of reference gene primers. Libraries were prepared by immunoSEQ multiplex PCR; TCRdb keeps only in-frame clonotypes and omits some of them. From that table come the V and J calls and clone size; the DNA was used to work out D and trimming. In the table there are about 210,000 clones, around 82% of which are singletons. Recruits, aged about 18 to 100 years, lived in 24 US areas. Each participant's cohort was designated according to participant-reported clinical history. The sample taken for sequencing was PBMCs or T cells enriched from blood (not recorded which). This clonotype was sampled from a man between 25 and 39 years old with acute COVID-19.

CDR3 sequence reads: CASSYSLRRSGNTIYF. In nucleotides, the CDR3 is TGTGCCAGCAGTTACTCACTCAGGAGGTCTGGAAACACCATATATTTT. The chain couples TRBV6-2 or TRBV6-3 to TRBJ1-3; no definite D call. CDR3 size: 16 residues. Germline V gene lookup returns CDR1 MNHEY and CDR2 SVGEGT. Trimming removed 0 bases at V and 1 base at J, with 10 bases between.